This paragraph reports one TCR beta chain. Its cognate antigen is unknown. Repertoires were generated with immunoSEQ multiplex PCR, while TCRdb's copy carries only in-frame clones and drops some. The sample contains 37,000 or so clones, about three fifths of which appear only once. This CDR3 is built from 19 residues. The germline V and J ends were trimmed by 5 bases and 6 bases, with 28 bases remaining between them. The germline CDR1 and CDR2 sequences are MGHRA and YSYEKL. The data are from a study of vaccination effects on CD4 cells after COVID-19. Antigen-specific CD4+ T cells were expanded (with viral peptide pools) by the ViraFEST assay ahead of sequencing. Following 10 days of culture, CD4+ T cells were isolated. Nucleocapsid antibodies stayed negative before and after vaccination, showing no earlier SARS-CoV-2 infection.

The chain has TRBV4-1 and TRBJ1-4, with D uncertain. The source was CD4+ T cells from PBMCs cultured with HCoV-OC43 spike peptides, collected before COVID-19 vaccination. The subset was: HCoV-OC43 spike overlapping peptide pool stimulation. This clonotype was obtained from a human donor who received a COVID-19 vaccine. The CDR3 nucleotides are TGCGCCAGCAGCTCCCCAGCTCTCCAAGTGACGCGTCGGGATGAAAAACTGTTTTTT. Encoded protein: CASSSPALQVTRRDEKLFF.